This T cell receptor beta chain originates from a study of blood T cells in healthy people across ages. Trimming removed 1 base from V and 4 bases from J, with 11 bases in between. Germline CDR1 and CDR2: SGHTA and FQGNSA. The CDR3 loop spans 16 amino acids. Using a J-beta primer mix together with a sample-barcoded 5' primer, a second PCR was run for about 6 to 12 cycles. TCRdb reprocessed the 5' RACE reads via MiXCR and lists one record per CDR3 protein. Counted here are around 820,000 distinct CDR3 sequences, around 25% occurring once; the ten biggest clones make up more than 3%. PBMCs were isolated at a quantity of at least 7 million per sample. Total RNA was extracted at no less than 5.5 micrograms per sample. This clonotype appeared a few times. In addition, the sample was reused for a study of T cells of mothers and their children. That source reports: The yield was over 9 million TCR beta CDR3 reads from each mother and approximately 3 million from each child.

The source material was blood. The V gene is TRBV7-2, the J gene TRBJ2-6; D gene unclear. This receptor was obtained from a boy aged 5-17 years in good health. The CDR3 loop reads CASSLEQFAGANVLTF. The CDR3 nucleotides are TGTGCCAGCAGCTTAGAACAATTTGCGGGGGCCAACGTCCTGACTTTC.